What follows are 16 T cell receptor beta chains derived from one specimen sequenced in a study of blood T cell repertoires in COVID-19. TCRdb's copy holds only in-frame clones and misses some; the assay was immunoSEQ multiplex PCR. The sample contains under 150,000 clones, 79% of which appear only once. The specimen was peripheral blood. These receptors all come from a man aged 55 to 69 with acute or convalescent COVID-19.

The rearrangement links TRBV11-3 to TRBJ1-1, with D perhaps matching TRBD1 (5 bases). This CDR3 has 15 residues. The germline V gene has CDR1 SGHNT and CDR2 YENEEA. Trimming removed 5 bases at V and 0 bases at J, with 13 bases between. The CDR3 here is CASSPGGTLNTEAFF. The CDR3 DNA is TGTGCCAGCAGCCCCGGGGGGACCTTGAACACTGAAGCTTTCTTT.

CDR3 coding DNA: TGTGCCAGCAGTTTAACGGACAGGGATAGCAATCAGCCCCAGCATTTT. The encoded protein is CASSLTDRDSNQPQHF. The chain combines TRBV28 with TRBJ1-5, with 8 bases fitting TRBD1. CDR3 length equals 16 residues. The germline V gene encodes CDR1 MDHEN and CDR2 SYDVKM. Trimming took 2 bases from V and 0 from J; bases not matched to a gene: 3.

CDR3 bases: TGTGCCAGCAGCTTAGTGGGCTCCGACGGAAACACCATATATTTT. This translates into CASSLVGSDGNTIYF. V and J are TRBV7-6 and TRBJ1-3; D is undetermined. The CDR3 covers 15 residues. V was trimmed by 1 base and J by 4 bases, leaving 11 bases between them. In germline, CDR1 is SGHVS, CDR2 FNYEAQ.

The V and J genes are TRBV2 and TRBJ2-1; 12 nucleotides agree with TRBD2. J was trimmed by 8 bases and V by 6 bases; bases with no gene match: 8. CDR1 and CDR2 from the germline V gene are SNHLY and FYNNEI. This CDR3 region has 15 residues. The CDR3 region is CASRPTSGRMDEQFF. The CDR3 DNA reads as TGTGCCAGCAGGCCTACTAGCGGGAGGATGGATGAGCAGTTCTTC. The variable domain in full, completed from reference TRBV2 and TRBJ2-1, reads EPEVTQTPSHQVTQMGQEVILRCVPISNHLYFYWYRQILGQKVEFLVSFYNNEISEKSEIFDDQFSVERPDGSNFTLKIRSTKLEDSAMYFCASRPTSGRMDEQFFGPGTRLTVL.

The rearrangement links TRBV5-6 to TRBJ1-3, with 7 positions matching TRBD1. Germline lookup yields CDR1 SGHDT and CDR2 YYEEEE. V dropped 5 bases and J dropped 0; count of bases not matched to a gene: 5. The CDR3 consists of 15 residues. The CDR3 loop reads CASRGAGGSGNTIYF. CDR3 nucleotide sequence: TGTGCCAGCAGGGGGGCAGGGGGCTCTGGAAACACCATATATTTT.

This chain joins TRBV9 and TRBJ2-2; TRBD1 aligns across 8 bases. There are 16 residues in the CDR3. V was clipped by 3 bases and J by 4 bases; unmatched bases: 8. In germline, CDR1 is SGDLS, CDR2 YYNGEE. CDR3 sequence reads: CASSAQGGQSTGELFF. For the CDR3, the DNA is TGTGCCAGCAGCGCACAGGGGGGACAGAGCACCGGGGAGCTGTTTTTT.

The rearrangement uses TRBV6-5 and TRBJ2-3; a weak D match, TRBD2 (6 bases). This CDR3 has 14 amino acids. CDR1 and CDR2 (germline): MNHEY, SVGAGI. The V gene lost 6 bases and the J gene lost 6 bases, with 16 bases spanning the gap. The CDR3 bases are TGTGCCAGCAGGCTAGCGAAGTTGGGGGATACGCAGTATTTT. Amino acids: CASRLAKLGDTQYF.

The V call is TRBV6-2 or TRBV6-3, the J call TRBJ1-5; D ambiguous. Germline V gene data show CDR1 as MNHEY and CDR2 as SVGEGT. The CDR3 covers 13 residues. Trimming took 4 bases from V and 5 from J, leaving 9 bases between them. The CDR3 loop reads CASSWAGYQPQHF. The CDR3 region has the DNA TGTGCCAGCAGTTGGGCCGGCTATCAGCCCCAGCATTTT.

The chain uses TRBV6-5 and TRBJ2-3, with 9 nucleotides matching TRBD1. Per germline, CDR1 MNHEY and CDR2 SVGAGI. The ends lost 2 bases at V and 3 bases at J; junction bases unmatched: 3. The CDR3 sequence is 15 residues long. DNA of the CDR3: TGTGCCAGCAGTTACCGACAGGGGGGGACAGATACGCAGTATTTT. Its translation: CASSYRQGGTDTQYF.

The chain is built from TRBV6-5 and TRBJ2-7; D is undetermined. Germline CDR1 and CDR2: MNHEY and SVGAGI. V was shortened by 11 bases and J by 4 bases, with 12 bases between the two germline ends. CDR3 length: 11 amino acids. The CDR3 nucleotides are TGTGCCGCGGAAGAGGTTTACGAGCAGTACTTC. Its translation is CAAEEVYEQYF.

This clone was counted only a few times. The chain joins TRBV2 to TRBJ1-2; 7 nucleotides agree with TRBD1. The CDR3 has 13 residues. The V gene end was trimmed by 4 bases and the J gene end by 4 bases; junction bases not matched to a gene: 3. Germline CDR1 and CDR2: SNHLY and FYNNEI. The CDR3 nucleotides read TGTGCCAGCAGTGCAGGGGGTGCCTATGGCTACACCTTC. This encodes CASSAGGAYGYTF.

This chain connects TRBV28 to TRBJ1-1, with D possibly being TRBD1 (5 bases). Germline V gene data show CDR1 as MDHEN and CDR2 as SYDVKM. The CDR3 has 15 residues. V was pared by 2 bases and J by 6 bases, with 16 bases between. CDR3 sequence (DNA): TGTGCCAGCAGTTTAGGGGGAGGCGCCGGGGCTGAAGCTTTCTTT. Amino acid sequence: CASSLGGGAGAEAFF. Using reference TRBV28 and TRBJ1-1 for the parts outside the CDR3, the full variable domain is DVKVTQSSRYLVKRTGEKVFLECVQDMDHENMFWYRQDPGLGLRLIYFSYDVKMKEKGDIPEGYSVSREKKERFSLILESASTNQTSMYLCASSLGGGAGAEAFFGQGTRLTVV.

V gene TRBV5-6 combines with J gene TRBJ2-1; 8 positions match TRBD1. J was trimmed by 7 bases and V by 3 bases; bases with no gene match: 9. The CDR3 is 15 residues long. The germline gives CDR1 SGHDT, CDR2 YYEEEE. The CDR3: CASSYRTGWGNEQFF. In DNA, the CDR3 is TGTGCCAGCAGCTACCGGACAGGGTGGGGGAATGAGCAGTTCTTC. The full variable domain, its missing parts supplied by reference TRBV5-6 and TRBJ2-1, is DAGVTQSPTHLIKTRGQQVTLRCSPKSGHDTVSWYQQALGQGPQFIFQYYEEEERQRGNFPDRFSGHQFPNYSSELNVNALLLGDSALYLCASSYRTGWGNEQFFGPGTRLTVL.

In this sample, this clone turned up a few times. The chain joins TRBV30 to TRBJ1-3; 7 bases align to TRBD1. The junction had 5 bases not matched to a gene; V was cut back by 1 base and J by 2 bases. Germline V gene lookup returns CDR1 GTSNPN and CDR2 SVGIG (reference sequence). The CDR3 consists of 15 residues. The CDR3 DNA sequence: TGTGCCTGGAGTGAACCCGGGACAGCTGGAAACACCATATATTTT. Its translation: CAWSEPGTAGNTIYF.

The V gene is TRBV3-1 (or the pseudogene TRBV3-2), the J gene TRBJ2-1, with a weak D call TRBD1 (5 bases). The V end lost 2 bases, the J end lost 4 bases, and 12 bases lay between the germline ends. The CDR3 is 15 residues long. Germline CDR1 is LGHDT and CDR2 is YNNKEL (reference sequence). This chain's CDR3 is CASSQSPPGYNEQFF. In DNA form, the CDR3 reads TGTGCCAGCAGCCAAAGCCCGCCAGGGTACAATGAGCAGTTCTTC.

The rearrangement joins TRBV9 to TRBJ2-1, with a weak D call TRBD1 (6 bases). V lost 4 bases to trimming and J lost 4 bases, with 15 bases between them. CDR3 length equals 15 residues. CDR1 SGDLS and CDR2 YYNGEE come from the germline V gene. The CDR3, as DNA: TGTGCCAGCAGCCTCAGACAGGCCCTTTACAATGAGCAGTTCTTC. This translates into CASSLRQALYNEQFF.